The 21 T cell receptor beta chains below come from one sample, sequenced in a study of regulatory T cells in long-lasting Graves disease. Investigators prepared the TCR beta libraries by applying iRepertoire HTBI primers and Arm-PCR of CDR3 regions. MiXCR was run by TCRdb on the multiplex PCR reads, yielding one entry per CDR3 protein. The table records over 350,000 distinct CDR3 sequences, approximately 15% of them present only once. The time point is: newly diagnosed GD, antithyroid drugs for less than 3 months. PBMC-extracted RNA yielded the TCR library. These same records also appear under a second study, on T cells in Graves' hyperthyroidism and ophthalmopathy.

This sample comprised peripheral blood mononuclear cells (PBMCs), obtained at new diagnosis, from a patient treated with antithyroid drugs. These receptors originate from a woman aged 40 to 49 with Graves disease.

The CDR3 DNA sequence: TGTGCCATCAGTCCTAGCGGGAGTTCCCACGAGCAGTACTTC. It is translated as CAISPSGSSHEQYF. The J gene is TRBJ2-7, the V gene TRBV10-3; TRBD2 matches at 10 bases. The V gene's germline CDR1 is ENHRY and CDR2 SYGVKD. Trimming at V came to 5 bases and at J to 5 bases, leaving 6 bases not matched to a gene. The CDR3 contains 14 residues.

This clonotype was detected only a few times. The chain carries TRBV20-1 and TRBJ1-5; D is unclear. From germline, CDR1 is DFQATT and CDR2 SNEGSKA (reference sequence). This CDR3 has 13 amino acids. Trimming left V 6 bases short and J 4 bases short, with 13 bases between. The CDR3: CSAGEGLNQPQHF. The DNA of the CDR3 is TGCAGTGCCGGGGAGGGTCTGAATCAGCCCCAGCATTTT.

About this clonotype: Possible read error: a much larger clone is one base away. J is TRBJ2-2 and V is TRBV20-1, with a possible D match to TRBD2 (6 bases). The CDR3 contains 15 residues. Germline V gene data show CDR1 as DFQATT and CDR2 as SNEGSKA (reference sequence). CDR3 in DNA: TGCAGTGCTCGGGCGGGACGGACGAACACCGGGGGGCTGTTTTTT. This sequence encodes CSARAGRTNTGGLFF.

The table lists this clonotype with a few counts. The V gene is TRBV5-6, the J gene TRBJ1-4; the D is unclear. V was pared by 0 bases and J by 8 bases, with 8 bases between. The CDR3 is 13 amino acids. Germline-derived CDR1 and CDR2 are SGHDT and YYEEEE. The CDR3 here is CASSLVSQEKLFF. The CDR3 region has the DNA TGTGCCAGCAGCTTGGTTTCCCAAGAAAAACTGTTTTTT. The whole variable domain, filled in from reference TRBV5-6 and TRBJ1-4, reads DAGVTQSPTHLIKTRGQQVTLRCSPKSGHDTVSWYQQALGQGPQFIFQYYEEEERQRGNFPDRFSGHQFPNYSSELNVNALLLGDSALYLCASSLVSQEKLFFGSGTQLSVL.

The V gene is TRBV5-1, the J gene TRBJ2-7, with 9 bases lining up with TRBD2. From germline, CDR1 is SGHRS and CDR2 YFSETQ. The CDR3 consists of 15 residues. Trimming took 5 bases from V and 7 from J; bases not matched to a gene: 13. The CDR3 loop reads CASRSGVAGAGEQYF. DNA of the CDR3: TGCGCCAGCAGATCCGGAGTAGCGGGAGCGGGTGAGCAGTACTTC.

The CDR3 sequence: CSARPQGVVQYF. The DNA of the CDR3 is TGCAGTGCTAGACCCCAGGGGGTGGTCCAGTACTTC. The chain carries TRBV20-1 and TRBJ2-7, with TRBD1 matching over 7 bases. CDR1 is DFQATT, CDR2 SNEGSKA, per germline (reference sequence). The junction had 8 bases not matched to a gene; V was cut back by 2 bases and J by 10 bases. The CDR3 is 12 residues long.

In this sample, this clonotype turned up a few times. The CDR3 region is CSARGGEGGYNEQFF. The CDR3, as DNA: TGCAGTGCTCGGGGGGGGGAGGGCGGTTACAATGAGCAGTTCTTC. This chain joins TRBV20-1 and TRBJ2-1, with 8 bases matching TRBD2. CDR3 length: 15 amino acids. Germline values: CDR1 DFQATT, CDR2 SNEGSKA (reference sequence). The V gene end was trimmed by 5 bases and the J gene end by 4 bases; junction bases not matched to a gene: 10.

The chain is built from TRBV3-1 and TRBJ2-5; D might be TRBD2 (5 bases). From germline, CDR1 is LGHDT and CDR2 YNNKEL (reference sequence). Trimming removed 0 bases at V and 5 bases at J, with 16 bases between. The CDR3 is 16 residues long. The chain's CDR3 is CASSQDFAAGGETQYF. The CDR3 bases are TGTGCCAGCAGCCAAGACTTTGCAGCCGGCGGGGAGACCCAGTACTTC.

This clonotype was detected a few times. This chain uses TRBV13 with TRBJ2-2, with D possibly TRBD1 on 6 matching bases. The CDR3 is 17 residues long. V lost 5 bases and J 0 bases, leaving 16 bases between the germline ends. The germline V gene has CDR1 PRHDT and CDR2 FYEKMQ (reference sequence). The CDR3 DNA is TGTGCCAGCAGCCCCCCGGAACAGGGTACGAACACCGGGGAGCTGTTTTTT. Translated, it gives CASSPPEQGTNTGELFF.

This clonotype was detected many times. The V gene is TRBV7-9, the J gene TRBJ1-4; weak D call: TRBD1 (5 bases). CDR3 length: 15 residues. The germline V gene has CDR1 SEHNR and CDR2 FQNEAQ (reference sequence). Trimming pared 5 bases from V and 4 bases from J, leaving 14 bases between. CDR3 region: CASSKARDRNEKLFF. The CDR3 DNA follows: TGTGCCAGCAGCAAGGCCAGGGATCGTAATGAAAAACTGTTTTTT.

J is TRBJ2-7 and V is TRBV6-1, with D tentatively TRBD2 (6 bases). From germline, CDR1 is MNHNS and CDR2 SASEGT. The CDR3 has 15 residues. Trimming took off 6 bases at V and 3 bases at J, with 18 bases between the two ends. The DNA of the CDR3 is TGTGCCAGCAGATCCTTAGCGGTTTTGAACTACGAGCAGTACTTC. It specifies CASRSLAVLNYEQYF.

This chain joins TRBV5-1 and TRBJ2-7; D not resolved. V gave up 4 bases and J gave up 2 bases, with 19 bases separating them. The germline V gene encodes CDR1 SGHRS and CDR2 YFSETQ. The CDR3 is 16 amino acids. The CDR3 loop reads CASSLDKGPEPYEQYF. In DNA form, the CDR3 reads TGCGCCAGCAGCCTGGATAAGGGCCCGGAGCCCTACGAGCAGTACTTC.

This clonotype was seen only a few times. In nucleotides, the CDR3 is TGTGCCAGCAGCTTGGTGGGACTAGCGGGAGTGCGATACGAGCAGTACTTC. Its protein product is CASSLVGLAGVRYEQYF. The V gene is TRBV5-6, the J gene TRBJ2-7, with TRBD2 matching 14 bases. This CDR3 has 17 residues. CDR1 SGHDT and CDR2 YYEEEE come from the germline V gene. Trimming removed 0 bases from V and 4 bases from J; junction bases left unmatched: 6.

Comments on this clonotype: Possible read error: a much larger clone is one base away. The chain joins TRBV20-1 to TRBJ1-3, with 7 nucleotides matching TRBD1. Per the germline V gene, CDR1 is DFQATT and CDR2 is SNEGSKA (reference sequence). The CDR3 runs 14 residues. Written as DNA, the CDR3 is TGCAGTGCTAGGCCCGGGACAGTTGGAAACACCATACATTTT. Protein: CSARPGTVGNTIHF.

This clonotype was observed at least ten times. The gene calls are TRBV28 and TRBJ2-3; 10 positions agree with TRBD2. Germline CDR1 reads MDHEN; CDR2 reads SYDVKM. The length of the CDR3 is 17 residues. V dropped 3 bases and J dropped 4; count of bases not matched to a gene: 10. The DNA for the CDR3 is TGTGCCAGCAGTTTTGGACTAGCGGCCCGGGCGGCAGATACGCAGTATTTT. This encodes CASSFGLAARAADTQYF.

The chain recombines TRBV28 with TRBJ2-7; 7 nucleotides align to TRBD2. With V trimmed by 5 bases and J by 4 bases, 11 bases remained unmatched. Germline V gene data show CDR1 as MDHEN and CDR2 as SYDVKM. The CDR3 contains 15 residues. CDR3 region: CASSPPGAGNYEQYF. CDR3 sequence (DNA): TGTGCCAGCAGTCCGCCGGGAGCGGGAAATTACGAGCAGTACTTC.

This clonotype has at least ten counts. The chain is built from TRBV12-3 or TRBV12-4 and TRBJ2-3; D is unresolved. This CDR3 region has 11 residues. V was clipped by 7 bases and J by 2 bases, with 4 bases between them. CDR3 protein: CASTPTDTQYF. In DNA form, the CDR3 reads TGTGCCAGCACTCCCACAGATACGCAGTATTTT.

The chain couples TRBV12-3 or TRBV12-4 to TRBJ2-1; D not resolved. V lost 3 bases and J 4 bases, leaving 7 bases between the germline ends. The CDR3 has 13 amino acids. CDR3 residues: CASSLTLYNEQFF. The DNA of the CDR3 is TGTGCCAGCAGTTTGACGCTTTACAATGAGCAGTTCTTC.

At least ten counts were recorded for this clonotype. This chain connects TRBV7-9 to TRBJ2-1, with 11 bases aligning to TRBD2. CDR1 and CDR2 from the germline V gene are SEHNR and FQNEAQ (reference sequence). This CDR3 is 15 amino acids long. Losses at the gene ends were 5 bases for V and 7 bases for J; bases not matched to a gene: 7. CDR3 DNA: TGTGCCAGCAGCAGAGGACTAGCGGGCGGGAATGAGCAGTTCTTC. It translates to CASSRGLAGGNEQFF.

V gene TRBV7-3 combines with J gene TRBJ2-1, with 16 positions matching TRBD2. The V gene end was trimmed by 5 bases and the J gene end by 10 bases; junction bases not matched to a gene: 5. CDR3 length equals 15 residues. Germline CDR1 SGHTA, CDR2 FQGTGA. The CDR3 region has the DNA TGTGCCAGCAGCCCCGGGACTAGCGGGAGGGAGGAGCAGTTCTTC. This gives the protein CASSPGTSGREEQFF.

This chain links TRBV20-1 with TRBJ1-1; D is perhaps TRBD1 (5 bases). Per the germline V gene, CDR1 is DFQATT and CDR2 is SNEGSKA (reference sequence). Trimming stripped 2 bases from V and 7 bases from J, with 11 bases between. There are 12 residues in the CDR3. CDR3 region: CSARPRGIEAFF. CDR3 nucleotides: TGCAGTGCTAGACCTAGGGGAATTGAAGCTTTCTTT.